This is a list of T cell receptor beta chains from one sample in a study of shared clonotypes between healthy human individuals. Here immunoSEQ multiplex PCR was the method, and the copy in TCRdb shows in-frame clones only, minus some. In the table there are 850,000 to 1,100,000 clones, 77% of which are singletons. Specimen: memory CD4+ T cells from PBMCs. Source of these receptors: a man between 18 and 35 years old in good health. Some clones in this sample may be carry-over from other donors' samples. Each CDR3 is given with its conserved first and last residue. The order of the fields is D gene, J gene, clone size, V gene, CDR3 protein, CDR3 DNA. A D gene is named only where the DNA matches it firmly. The size entry is marked missing in some rows and otherwise reads once, few, many or a size class.

D gene: TRBD1
J gene: TRBJ2-7
clone size: .
V gene: TRBV2
CDR3 protein: CASKADRGWSYEQYF
CDR3 DNA: TGTGCCAGCAAAGCGGACAGGGGTTGGAGCTACGAGCAGTACTTC

D gene: TRBD1
J gene: TRBJ1-4
clone size: once
V gene: TRBV29-1
CDR3 protein: CSVGRGTGGEKLFF
CDR3 DNA: TGCAGCGTTGGGAGGGGGACAGGGGGTGAAAAACTGTTTTTT

D gene: .
J gene: TRBJ2-3
clone size: .
V gene: TRBV5-8
CDR3 protein: CASRHSVTDTQYF
CDR3 DNA: TGTGCCAGCCGTCACAGTGTGACAGATACGCAGTATTTT

D gene: .
J gene: TRBJ1-1
clone size: few
V gene: TRBV29-1
CDR3 protein: CSVRAGAMNTEAFF
CDR3 DNA: TGCAGCGTACGTGCGGGGGCCATGAACACTGAAGCTTTCTTT

D gene: TRBD2
J gene: TRBJ2-7
clone size: .
V gene: TRBV6-6
CDR3 protein: CASSSGLAGVPYEQYF
CDR3 DNA: TGTGCCAGCAGCTCCGGACTAGCGGGAGTGCCCTACGAGCAGTACTTC

D gene: TRBD1
J gene: TRBJ1-1
clone size: .
V gene: TRBV27
CDR3 protein: CASRDRATEAFF
CDR3 DNA: TGTGCCAGCAGAGACAGGGCCACTGAAGCTTTCTTT

D gene: .
J gene: TRBJ1-1
clone size: .
V gene: TRBV13
CDR3 protein: CASSLSSWNTEAFF
CDR3 DNA: TGTGCCAGCAGCTTAAGCTCGTGGAACACTGAAGCTTTCTTT

D gene: TRBD2
J gene: TRBJ2-7
clone size: .
V gene: TRBV5-4
CDR3 protein: CASSPVIPGLADNYEQYF
CDR3 DNA: TGTGCCAGCAGCCCTGTTATCCCGGGACTAGCGGATAATTACGAGCAGTACTTC

D gene: .
J gene: TRBJ1-2
clone size: many
V gene: TRBV10-1
CDR3 protein: CASSEVQNYGYTF
CDR3 DNA: TGCGCCAGCAGTGAGGTCCAAAACTATGGCTACACCTTC

D gene: .
J gene: TRBJ2-6
clone size: .
V gene: TRBV19
CDR3 protein: CASSPRPGWGRGWVRANVLTF
CDR3 DNA: TGTGCCAGTAGTCCTCGCCCCGGGTGGGGCAGAGGATGGGTTAGGGCCAACGTCCTGACTTTC

D gene: .
J gene: TRBJ1-4
clone size: many
V gene: TRBV2
CDR3 protein: CASSGRGEALLFF
CDR3 DNA: TGTGCCAGCAGTGGGCGCGGGGAGGCGCTGCTGTTTTTT

D gene: .
J gene: TRBJ2-5
clone size: .
V gene: TRBV9
CDR3 protein: CASSIRGGETQYF
CDR3 DNA: TGTGCCAGCAGCATTCGAGGAGGGGAGACCCAGTACTTC

D gene: .
J gene: TRBJ1-5
clone size: .
V gene: TRBV6-1
CDR3 protein: CASTSEYSNQPQHF
CDR3 DNA: TGTGCCAGCACGTCGGAGTACTCCAATCAGCCCCAGCATTTT

D gene: .
J gene: TRBJ2-7
clone size: .
V gene: TRBV6-1
CDR3 protein: CASRETGPEQYF
CDR3 DNA: TGTGCCAGCAGGGAAACGGGGCCCGAGCAGTACTTC

D gene: .
J gene: TRBJ2-5
clone size: .
V gene: TRBV15
CDR3 protein: CATTSPAGETQYF
CDR3 DNA: TGTGCCACCACTTCGCCGGCCGGCGAGACCCAGTACTTC

D gene: .
J gene: TRBJ1-2
clone size: .
V gene: TRBV28
CDR3 protein: CASSTAAPNYGYTF
CDR3 DNA: TGTGCCAGCAGTACGGCAGCTCCAAACTATGGCTACACCTTC

D gene: .
J gene: TRBJ1-3
clone size: .
V gene: TRBV6-5
CDR3 protein: CASSRSPSGNTIYF
CDR3 DNA: TGTGCCAGCAGTAGAAGCCCCTCTGGAAACACCATATATTTT

D gene: .
J gene: TRBJ2-5
clone size: .
V gene: TRBV5-1
CDR3 protein: CASSFGGDQETQYF
CDR3 DNA: TGCGCCAGCAGCTTTGGCGGAGACCAAGAGACCCAGTACTTC

D gene: .
J gene: TRBJ2-2
clone size: .
V gene: TRBV9
CDR3 protein: CASSVGAAYTGELFF
CDR3 DNA: TGTGCCAGCAGCGTAGGGGCAGCTTACACCGGGGAGCTGTTTTTT

D gene: .
J gene: TRBJ2-5
clone size: .
V gene: TRBV6-1
CDR3 protein: CASTRWAASEETQYF
CDR3 DNA: TGTGCCAGCACCCGGTGGGCAGCTTCGGAAGAGACCCAGTACTTC

D gene: TRBD1
J gene: TRBJ1-1
clone size: .
V gene: TRBV6-1
CDR3 protein: CASSEAGTGRVTAFF
CDR3 DNA: TGTGCCAGCAGTGAAGCGGGGACAGGGCGGGTTACGGCTTTCTTT

D gene: .
J gene: TRBJ1-4
clone size: .
V gene: TRBV11-2
CDR3 protein: CASSLGGVNEKLFF
CDR3 DNA: TGTGCCAGCAGCTTAGGGGGGGTTAATGAAAAACTGTTTTTT

D gene: .
J gene: TRBJ1-4
clone size: .
V gene: TRBV19
CDR3 protein: CASSGITPSTNEKLFF
CDR3 DNA: TGTGCCAGTAGTGGAATTACTCCATCAACTAATGAAAAACTGTTTTTT

D gene: .
J gene: TRBJ1-4
clone size: .
V gene: TRBV4-1
CDR3 protein: CASSQSDLNEKLFF
CDR3 DNA: TGCGCCAGCAGCCAAAGTGACCTAAATGAAAAACTGTTTTTT

D gene: TRBD2
J gene: TRBJ2-1
clone size: once
V gene: TRBV19
CDR3 protein: CASSQSGRGRADYNEQFF
CDR3 DNA: TGTGCCAGTAGTCAAAGTGGGCGCGGGAGGGCCGACTACAATGAGCAGTTCTTC

D gene: TRBD2
J gene: TRBJ2-7
clone size: .
V gene: TRBV28
CDR3 protein: CASRSLAGAYEQYF
CDR3 DNA: TGTGCCAGCAGGTCACTAGCGGGAGCCTACGAGCAGTACTTC

D gene: TRBD2
J gene: TRBJ2-2
clone size: .
V gene: TRBV12-5
CDR3 protein: CASGLVHGRDTGELFF
CDR3 DNA: TGTGCTAGTGGTTTGGTACATGGGAGGGACACCGGGGAGCTGTTTTTT

D gene: TRBD1
J gene: TRBJ1-1
clone size: .
V gene: TRBV9
CDR3 protein: CASSVHRQGMNTEAFF
CDR3 DNA: TGTGCCAGCAGCGTTCACCGACAGGGGATGAACACTGAAGCTTTCTTT

D gene: .
J gene: TRBJ2-7
clone size: .
V gene: TRBV19
CDR3 protein: CASSMIGGGASYEQYF
CDR3 DNA: TGTGCCAGTAGTATGATCGGGGGCGGAGCCTCCTACGAGCAGTACTTC

D gene: .
J gene: TRBJ1-1
clone size: .
V gene: TRBV30
CDR3 protein: CAWSIGEMTEAFF
CDR3 DNA: TGTGCCTGGAGTATAGGGGAAATGACTGAAGCTTTCTTT

D gene: .
J gene: TRBJ2-1
clone size: .
V gene: TRBV19
CDR3 protein: CASSTGTASLWRYYNEQFF
CDR3 DNA: TGTGCCAGTAGTACTGGGACGGCCTCTCTATGGAGGTACTACAATGAGCAGTTCTTC

D gene: TRBD2
J gene: TRBJ2-5
clone size: .
V gene: TRBV7-2
CDR3 protein: CASSLGLAGVKTQYF
CDR3 DNA: TGTGCCAGCAGCTTAGGACTAGCGGGAGTTAAGACCCAGTACTTC